Below, one T cell receptor (beta chain) is given with its context. This clonotype was detected many times. No cognate antigen has been identified for it. No qualities accompany the bases; no much larger clone lies one base away. The data are from a study of patients and donors after allogeneic stem cell transplantation (dated by TCRdb to about 2020). Library method: RT-PCR. Instrument on record: NextSeq 550. Clones were called with MiXCR by TCRdb after fastp trimmed the public reads at Q25, and only in-frame beta chains were retained. Merged by CDR3 protein, the rows form single entries marked with the most common genes and DNA. Within this sample are 920,000 or so distinct CDR3 sequences, with under 20% of them counted one time only. Of the sample, approximately 5.9% falls within the top ten clones. Inclusive of the bounding cysteine and phenylalanine, the CDR3 is 12 residues long. Just CDR3 DNA is preserved here, 36 bases in frame from base 1. CDR1 and CDR2, per the germline V gene, are SQVTM and ANQGSEA. The germline ends are 9 bases apart after V is trimmed by 6 bases and J by 1 base.

This receptor chain uses TRBV29-1 and TRBJ1-1; D gene: possibly TRBD1, on 5 matching bases. This receptor was identified in a human donor who was either an allogeneic HSCT recipient or a stem cell or donor lymphocyte infusion donor (not recorded which). It is not recorded whose cells these are; they may come from a transplant donor. Specimen: blood, either unsorted or a sorted T cell fraction (not recorded which). The CDR3 region: CSVQTANTEAFF. Read as DNA, the sequence is TGCAGCGTGCAGACAGCGAACACTGAAGCTTTCTTT.